This T cell receptor (beta chain) is from a study of blood T cell repertoires in COVID-19 (dated by TCRdb to 2019 to 2021). Notes on the research overall: Samples covering the acute and convalescent phases of COVID-19 were provided by collaborators in the United States, Italy and Spain. The material from the prospective study consisted of cDNA or gDNA derived from T cells, B-cell-depleted T cells, or PBMCs. Deeply sampled blood TCRbeta repertoires from subjects exposed to, actively infected with, or recovered from COVID-19 were included in the dataset. The repertoires were released in a freely available public database meant as a resource for research on the immune response to SARS-CoV-2. The samples were drawn from the first 160 participants of the ongoing ImmuneRACE study and from 1,254 subjects provided by 6 global collaborators. The sample metadata nearly always contained a de-identified subject ID, COVID-19 status, age in years and sex. HLA class I and class II types, where available, came from metadata supplied by the sample provider rather than from assay-based typing.

Relative to germline, V is missing 7 bases and J is missing 5 bases, with 13 bases of the junction outside any gene match. Its CDR3 holds 16 amino acids, cysteine through phenylalanine. The read is trimmed to its CDR3 DNA, 48 bases read in frame from base 1. CDR1 and CDR2, per the germline V gene, are SGDLS and YYNGEE. TCRbeta CDR3 regions were amplified from genomic DNA by means of the immunoSEQ Assay, a bias-controlled multiplex PCR. Per the source publication's procedure: The number of nucleated cells in each sample was estimated by amplification of reference gene primers within the assay. To quantify the absolute abundance of each unique TCRbeta CDR3 rearrangement, sequence reads were collapsed and filtered. For each sample, productive Simpson clonality was calculated as the square root of Simpson's diversity index across productive rearrangements. The source is immuneACCESS, and TCRdb retained only in-frame sequences with V and J called. Part of the clones is not carried over; for the studies checked, unresolved V genes explain less than half of this, and the remainder is unexplained. From that table come the V and J calls and clone size; the DNA was used to work out D and trimming. Across this sample there are almost 80,000 clones, with around 83% seen only once. The biggest ten clones account for 36% of the sample.

Worth noting for this clone: Its antigen remains unidentified. Per-base quality was not reported, and no clone a single base away is much larger than it.

Collaborating institutions collected whole blood in K2EDTA tubes following their own protocols. For TCRbeta analysis, collaborators shipped samples as frozen whole blood, isolated PBMCs, or DNA extracted from either of those sample types. Here is what the overall study found, with its caveats: The amount of clinical and demographic metadata varied by source and participant and was provided uncurated.

Specimen: peripheral blood. The clonotype comes from a woman in her sixties or seventies with acute or convalescent COVID-19. Here the chain combines TRBV9 and TRBJ1-4; TRBD1 matches 8 bases in the middle. DNA sequence: TGTGCCAGCGCAAGGGGCGGACAGGGCCGAAATGAAAAACTGTTTTTT. The encoded protein is CASARGGQGRNEKLFF.